This T cell receptor (beta chain) was captured by sequencing in a study of response to subunit inactivated influenza vaccine. Study findings and constraints: Researchers suggested that each seasonal influenza vaccination recruits few new T cells.

This clonotype turned up a few times. Its specificity is unknown. Germline V gene sequence: CDR1 SEHNR, CDR2 FQNEAQ (reference sequence). CDR3 length: 14 residues. The ends were cut back, 1 base at V and 3 bases at J, with 7 bases in the middle. TCRdb redid the calling of the RT-PCR reads with MiXCR, one entry per CDR3 protein. There are 500,000 to 600,000 distinct CDR3 sequences in the sample; over 10% occur only once, and roughly 14% lies in the top ten. This chain connects TRBV7-9 to TRBJ2-1, with unresolved D. The receptor was isolated from a man in his fifties or sixties who received an inactivated influenza vaccine. Source: PBMCs from blood, taken 40 to 50 days after vaccination. This CDR3 is CASSLVRLYNEQFF. As DNA, the CDR3 is TGTGCCAGCAGCTTAGTTAGGCTCTACAATGAGCAGTTCTTC.